This TCR beta chain emerged from a study of T cells in Graves' hyperthyroidism and ophthalmopathy. Findings and limits, study-wide: Ophthalmopathy and stable hyperthyroidism were told apart by a 13 V-J model.

Germline values: CDR1 SGHAT, CDR2 FQNNGV. The CDR3 extends over 16 amino acids. Trimming took off 3 bases at V and 2 bases at J, with 15 bases between the two ends. This clonotype has a handful of counts. Its specificity is not known. A much more abundant neighbour one base away suggests this may be a read error. RNA transcripts provided the source from which TCR beta CDR3 regions were amplified. HTBI primers were used for first-round RT-PCR of the TCR CDR3. From the multiplex PCR reads, TCRdb called clonotypes with MiXCR, one entry per CDR3 protein. The table has about 480,000 distinct CDR3 sequences, 13% to 15% seen once. Recently diagnosed hyperthyroidism of less than 2 months' duration affected patients aged 18 to 65. Diagnoses rested on clinical symptoms, serum thyroxine and TRAb, thyroid ultrasound and orbital computed tomography.

The source of this sequence is a woman between 18 and 29 years old with Graves' hyperthyroidism. The material sequenced was blood. The V gene is TRBV11-2, the J gene TRBJ2-3; tentatively, D is TRBD2 (5 bases). DNA for the CDR3: TGTGCCAGCAGCTTTAGAGGACCAGCGGACACAGATACGCAGTATTTT. It is translated as CASSFRGPADTDTQYF.